This T cell receptor beta chain was captured in a study of blood T cell repertoires in COVID-19 (TCRdb year 2020). Some background on the complete study: Collaborator samples came from the United States, Italy and Spain and covered acute and convalescent phases of COVID-19. The prospective study material was composed of cDNA or gDNA derived from T cells, B-cell-depleted T cells, or PBMCs. Deeply sampled blood TCRbeta repertoires from subjects exposed to, actively infected with, or recovered from COVID-19 were included in the dataset. The repertoires were released in a freely available public database meant as a resource for research on the immune response to SARS-CoV-2. Samples came from the ongoing ImmuneRACE study (first 160 participants) plus 1,254 subjects from 6 global collaborators. A de-identified subject ID, COVID-19 status, age in years and sex were almost always included in the sample metadata. HLA class I and class II types, where available, came from metadata supplied by the sample provider rather than from assay-based typing.

Collaborating institutions collected whole blood in K2EDTA tubes following their own protocols. Collaborator samples were shipped for TCRbeta analysis as frozen whole blood, isolated PBMCs, or DNA extracted from either sample type. Study-level results and caveats: Clinical and demographic metadata were provided uncurated, with the amount varying by source and participant.

The immunoSEQ Assay, a bias-controlled multiplex PCR, was used to amplify TCRbeta CDR3 regions from genomic DNA. Regarding the original processing steps: Within the assay, amplification of reference gene primers was used to estimate how many nucleated cells each sample contained. Sequence reads were collapsed and filtered to measure the absolute abundance of every unique TCRbeta CDR3 rearrangement. For each sample, productive Simpson clonality was calculated as the square root of Simpson's diversity index over productive rearrangements. Imported from immuneACCESS, the table was reduced by TCRdb to in-frame sequences with V and J called. These copies leave out some clones; in studies compared against another copy, an unresolved V gene accounts for under half, and the cause of the remainder is not known. That table is the source of V, J and clone size, and D and trimming were worked out from the DNA. The sample has fewer than 250,000 clones on record, just under 85% of them singletons. The leading ten clones occupy approximately 1.9% of the sample.

This clone was seen only once. The target of this receptor is not known. No clone much larger than this one lies a single base away; base qualities are absent. This TCR was recovered from a woman older than 75 with acute or convalescent COVID-19. Material: peripheral blood.

The bases are TGTGCCAGCAGAGTGACAGGGAGCTCCTACAATGAGCAGTTCTTC. Its amino acids are CASRVTGSSYNEQFF. The rearrangement joined TRBV6-4 to TRBJ2-1; 7 central nucleotides agree with TRBD1. The germline V gene supplies CDR1 MRHNA and CDR2 SNTAGT. Compared with germline, V lacks 6 bases and J lacks 0 bases; bases without a gene match: 5. Reading from cysteine to phenylalanine, the CDR3 counts 15 amino acids. Just the 45-base CDR3 DNA is kept, in frame starting at base 1.